Below, 16 T cell receptor beta chains from the same sample are listed, as sequenced in a study of blood T cell repertoires in COVID-19. Clones were sequenced by immunoSEQ multiplex PCR, and TCRdb holds only the in-frame ones, with some missing. The sample lists about 110,000 clones; roughly 84% were seen once. The specimen sequenced was peripheral blood. The origin of the receptors is a human donor in a cohort sampled during active COVID-19.

This sequence joins TRBV3-1 (or the pseudogene TRBV3-2) and TRBJ1-1, with D uncertain. Trimming shortened V by 1 base and J by 5 bases, and 8 bases separated the two germline ends. The CDR3 sequence is 13 residues long. The germline V gene has CDR1 LGHDT and CDR2 YNNKEL (reference sequence). As DNA, the CDR3 is TGTGCCAGCAGCCAAGTGGGCGGGACTGAAGCTTTCTTT. Translation gives CASSQVGGTEAFF.

The genes are TRBV6-2 or TRBV6-3 and TRBJ1-1; D not resolved. V was cut by 4 bases and J by 4 bases, with 7 bases left in between. Germline V gene data show CDR1 as MNHEY and CDR2 as SVGEGT. This CDR3 contains 12 residues. CDR3 DNA: TGTGCCAGCAGTTCTATCCGCACTGAAGCTTTCTTT. This gives the protein CASSSIRTEAFF.

The V call is TRBV3-1 (or the pseudogene TRBV3-2), the J call TRBJ2-1; D may be TRBD2 (5 bases). V lost 3 bases and J 2 bases, leaving 17 bases between the germline ends. The CDR3 has 17 amino acids. The germline gives CDR1 LGHDT, CDR2 YNNKEL (reference sequence). CDR3 coding DNA: TGTGCCAGCAGCCAGGACCCCTCGGGGAAGACCTACAATGAGCAGTTCTTC. Encoded protein: CASSQDPSGKTYNEQFF.

The V gene is TRBV5-6, the J gene TRBJ2-7; the match to TRBD2 covers 16 bases. This CDR3 has 17 residues. The ends lost 0 bases at V and 1 base at J; junction bases unmatched: 1. From germline, CDR1 is SGHDT and CDR2 YYEEEE. The DNA for the CDR3 is TGTGCCAGCAGCTTGGGGGGACTAGCGGGAGGGTCCTACGAGCAGTACTTC. Its translation is CASSLGGLAGGSYEQYF.

This clone was found once. The chain carries TRBV10-3 and TRBJ1-2, with 9 bases matching TRBD1. Losses at the gene ends were 6 bases for V and 7 bases for J; bases not matched to a gene: 3. This CDR3 has 12 amino acids. Germline CDR1 is ENHRY and CDR2 is SYGVKD. The CDR3 bases are TGTGCCATCAGGGGGACAGGGTCTGGCTACACCTTC. Translation: CAIRGTGSGYTF.

V is TRBV28 and J is TRBJ2-1; weak D call: TRBD1 (5 bases). CDR3 length equals 15 residues. Germline V lookup: CDR1 MDHEN, CDR2 SYDVKM. Trimming pared 1 base from V and 0 bases from J, leaving 7 bases between. CDR3 sequence: CASSLYRHSYNEQFF. CDR3 DNA: TGTGCCAGCAGTTTATACAGGCACTCCTACAATGAGCAGTTCTTC.

The chain is built from TRBV11-2 and TRBJ2-1, with D perhaps matching TRBD2 (5 bases). Trimming removed 0 bases from V and 10 bases from J, with 16 bases in between. Germline V gene data show CDR1 as SGHAT and CDR2 as FQNNGV. The CDR3 length is 15 residues. The CDR3 loop reads CASSLDLERGDEQFF. CDR3 DNA sequence: TGTGCCAGCAGCTTAGATCTCGAACGGGGAGACGAGCAGTTCTTC. The full variable domain, completed using reference TRBV11-2 and TRBJ2-1, is EAGVAQSPRYKIIEKRQSVAFWCNPISGHATLYWYQQILGQGPKLLIQFQNNGVVDDSQLPKDRFSAERLKGVDSTLKIQPAKLEDSAVYLCASSLDLERGDEQFFGPGTRLTVL.

This chain links TRBV7-3 with TRBJ2-1; tentative D call: TRBD1 (6 bases). The CDR3 has 15 amino acids. Trimming removed 5 bases from V and 3 bases from J, with 14 bases in between. Germline assignment: CDR1 SGHTA and CDR2 FQGTGA. CDR3 nucleotide sequence: TGTGCCAGCAGCAGAACTGGGGACAACTACAATGAGCAGTTCTTC. It is translated as CASSRTGDNYNEQFF.

This clone occurred once. The chain is built from TRBV6-2 or TRBV6-3 and TRBJ2-3; D is unresolved. There are 14 residues in the CDR3. Trimming stripped 0 bases from V and 2 bases from J, with 6 bases between. Germline CDR1 and CDR2: MNHEY and SVGEGT. The CDR3 nucleotides are TGTGCCAGCAGTTACTCGACTTTCACAGATACGCAGTATTTT. Translating gives CASSYSTFTDTQYF.

This clone was found once. The rearrangement uses TRBV2 and TRBJ1-5; 12 nucleotides match TRBD1. Trimming cost V 6 bases and J 6 bases; bases outside gene matches: 3. CDR3 size: 14 residues. From germline, CDR1 is SNHLY and CDR2 FYNNEI. This chain's CDR3 is CASSGTGGGQPQHF. The CDR3 region has the DNA TGTGCCAGCAGCGGGACAGGGGGCGGTCAGCCCCAGCATTTT.

This clone is a singleton in its sample. The chain employs TRBV30 and TRBJ2-3; 7 nucleotides agree with TRBD2. Germline V gives CDR1 GTSNPN, CDR2 SVGIG (reference sequence). This CDR3 contains 14 residues. V dropped 0 bases and J dropped 8; count of bases not matched to a gene: 8. The CDR3 here is CAWSVELALVTQYF. The CDR3 region has the DNA TGTGCCTGGAGTGTAGAACTAGCGTTGGTTACGCAGTATTTT. Full variable domain (remainder filled in from reference TRBV30 and TRBJ2-3): SQTIHQWPATLVQPVGSPLSLECTVEGTSNPNLYWYRQAAGRGLQLLFYSVGIGQISSEVPQNLSASRPQDRQFILSSKKLLLSDSGFYLCAWSVELALVTQYFGPGTRLTVL.

The chain is built from TRBV3-1 (or the pseudogene TRBV3-2) and TRBJ2-7; maybe TRBD1 (6 bases). Trimming left V 3 bases short and J 9 bases short, with 9 bases between. Germline V gene data show CDR1 as LGHDT and CDR2 as YNNKEL (reference sequence). This CDR3 has 11 amino acids. The CDR3 reads CASSHRGGQYV. The CDR3 DNA sequence: TGTGCCAGCAGCCACAGGGGCGGGCAGTACGTC.

The J gene is TRBJ2-5, the V gene TRBV7-2; possibly TRBD2 for D (5 bases). The CDR3 runs 14 residues. Germline CDR1 SGHTA, CDR2 FQGNSA. Trimming removed 2 bases from V and 5 bases from J, with 12 bases in between. CDR3 bases: TGTGCCAGCAGCTTACTAGGGTCGGGGGAGACCCAGTACTTC. It specifies CASSLLGSGETQYF.

This chain uses TRBV19 with TRBJ1-3, with D perhaps matching TRBD1 (6 bases). The CDR3 covers 15 residues. CDR1 and CDR2 (germline): LNHDA, SQIVND (reference sequence). Trimming cost V 7 bases and J 4 bases, with 17 bases left between them. CDR3 coding DNA: TGTGCCAGTACCTCCATGGGGGGGCGAGGAAACACCATATATTTT. It is translated as CASTSMGGRGNTIYF.

This clone showed up just once. The V and J genes are TRBV3-1 (or the pseudogene TRBV3-2) and TRBJ2-1; 8 nucleotides align to TRBD2. The germline V gene encodes CDR1 LGHDT and CDR2 YNNKEL (reference sequence). The CDR3 sequence is 16 residues long. V shed 3 bases and J 3 bases; nucleotides not matched to a gene: 7. CDR3 residues: CASSHTAGGNYNEQFF. DNA for the CDR3: TGTGCCAGCAGCCACACCGCGGGGGGAAACTACAATGAGCAGTTCTTC.

The V call is TRBV7-9, the J call TRBJ1-2, with D possibly TRBD1 on 6 matching bases. The CDR3 extends over 15 amino acids. The V end was cut by 3 bases, the J end by 4 bases, with 15 bases between. Germline CDR1 SEHNR, CDR2 FQNEAQ (reference sequence). CDR3 loop: CASSFGGAGGYGYTF. CDR3 in DNA: TGTGCCAGCAGCTTTGGGGGGGCAGGAGGCTATGGCTACACCTTC. Full variable domain (rest looked up from reference TRBV7-9 and TRBJ1-2): DTGVSQNPRHKITKRGQNVTFRCDPISEHNRLYWYRQTLGQGPEFLTYFQNEAQLEKSRLLSDRFSAERPKGSFSTLEIQRTEQGDSAMYLCASSFGGAGGYGYTFGSGTRLTVV.